Following are 11 T cell receptor beta chains from one sample sequenced in a study of blood T cell repertoires in COVID-19. Some clones are missing from TCRdb's copy, which holds only in-frame ones; the method was immunoSEQ multiplex PCR. In the table there are under 150,000 clones, 75% to 85% of which are singletons. Sequenced: peripheral blood. The source is a human donor with acute or convalescent COVID-19. The donor label of this sample is uncertain.

The chain recombines TRBV6-1 with TRBJ1-5, with D perhaps matching TRBD1 (5 bases). The germline V and J ends were trimmed by 2 bases and 10 bases, with 6 bases remaining between them. There are 11 residues in the CDR3. The germline V gene encodes CDR1 MNHNS and CDR2 SASEGT. CDR3 amino acids: CASSEWGPQHF. As DNA, the CDR3 is TGTGCCAGCAGTGAATGGGGCCCCCAGCATTTT.

The chain couples TRBV9 to TRBJ1-1, with a weak D call TRBD1 (6 bases). The length of the CDR3 is 15 residues. V shed 4 bases and J shed 7 bases, with 20 bases lying between them. Germline V gives CDR1 SGDLS, CDR2 YYNGEE. Here the CDR3 DNA reads TGTGCCAGCAGCCGGTCGGGCAGGGGCGATGATGAAGCTTTCTTT. This translates into CASSRSGRGDDEAFF.

This chain joins TRBV7-8 and TRBJ1-2, with TRBD1 as a possible D gene (5 bases). Trimming took 1 base from V and 8 from J, leaving 14 bases between them. This CDR3 contains 14 residues. CDR1 is SGHVS, CDR2 FQNEAQ, per germline. CDR3 region: CASSLGAGTGGYTF. The CDR3 coding sequence is TGTGCCAGCAGCTTAGGCGCGGGGACGGGGGGCTACACCTTC.

In the case of this clone: Other DNA sequences in this specimen translate into the identical CDR3. The chain is built from TRBV9 and TRBJ1-6; no firm D call. V was shortened by 0 bases and J by 7 bases, with 11 bases between the two germline ends. The CDR3 spans 15 residues. Looked up from germline, CDR1 is SGDLS and CDR2 is YYNGEE. The DNA for the CDR3 is TGTGCCAGCAGCGTAGGTGGCAGTTTGAATTCACCCCTCCACTTT. Its translation: CASSVGGSLNSPLHF.

This clone has just a few counts. The J gene is TRBJ1-1, the V gene TRBV15; TRBD1 matches at 8 bases. V lost 8 bases and J lost 5; bases outside the gene matches: 7. CDR3 size: 13 residues. CDR1 LNHNV and CDR2 YYDKDF come from the germline V gene (reference sequence). CDR3 in amino acids: CATLQGARTEAFF. The CDR3 DNA follows: TGTGCCACCCTTCAGGGGGCAAGAACTGAAGCTTTCTTT. The variable domain in full, with the rest retrieved from reference TRBV15 and TRBJ1-1, is DAMVIQNPRYQVTQFGKPVTLSCSQTLNHNVMYWYQQKSSQAPKLLFHYYDKDFNNEADTPDNFQSRRPNTSFCFLDIRSPGLGDTAMYLCATLQGARTEAFFGQGTRLTVV.

J is TRBJ1-5 and V is TRBV3-1 (or the pseudogene TRBV3-2); D unresolved. The CDR3 runs 14 residues. V was shortened by 1 base and J by 3 bases, with 7 bases between the two germline ends. Germline values: CDR1 LGHDT, CDR2 YNNKEL (reference sequence). DNA for the CDR3: TGTGCCAGCAGCCAAGGACGGGTCAATCAGCCCCAGCATTTT. It encodes CASSQGRVNQPQHF.

This clone was counted once. The CDR3 DNA is TGTGCCACCAGCGCCCGTGTCGGGGTGAACACCGGGGAGCTGTTTTTT. Encoded protein: CATSARVGVNTGELFF. The chain has TRBV15 and TRBJ2-2; a weak D match, TRBD2 (5 bases). Germline CDR1 is LNHNV and CDR2 is YYDKDF (reference sequence). The ends were cut back, 5 bases at V and 1 base at J, with 14 bases in the middle. The CDR3 sequence is 16 residues long.

V is TRBV5-4 and J is TRBJ1-3; tentative D call: TRBD1 (5 bases). V gave up 0 bases and J gave up 2 bases, with 9 bases separating them. This CDR3 comprises 15 residues. From germline, CDR1 is SGHNT and CDR2 YYREEE (reference sequence). The CDR3 region is CASSLGGGAGNTIYF. In nucleotides, the CDR3 is TGTGCCAGCAGCTTGGGTGGAGGGGCTGGAAACACCATATATTTT. The full variable domain, in which reference TRBV5-4 and TRBJ1-3 provide the parts outside the CDR3, is ETGVTQSPTHLIKTRGQQVTLRCSSQSGHNTVSWYQQALGQGPQFIFQYYREEENGRGNFPPRFSGLQFPNYSSELNVNALELDDSALYLCASSLGGGAGNTIYFGEGSWLTVV.

V gene TRBV19 combines with J gene TRBJ1-5; D is unresolved. CDR1 LNHDA and CDR2 SQIVND come from the germline V gene (reference sequence). The CDR3 sequence is 12 residues long. Trimming shortened V by 3 bases and J by 6 bases, and 6 bases separated the two germline ends. The CDR3 nucleotides read TGTGCCAGTAGTATGTACGGTCAGCCCCAGCATTTT. This sequence encodes CASSMYGQPQHF.

The rearrangement joins TRBV6-5 to TRBJ1-1; 7 nucleotides line up with TRBD1. Germline assignment: CDR1 MNHEY and CDR2 SVGAGI. This CDR3 comprises 15 residues. The junction had 10 bases not matched to a gene; V was cut back by 7 bases and J by 2 bases. CDR3 sequence reads: CASTSLAGGNTEAFF. In nucleotides, the CDR3 is TGTGCCAGCACCTCCCTAGCAGGGGGAAACACTGAAGCTTTCTTT.

This chain joins TRBV7-3 and TRBJ2-5; 12 positions match TRBD2. Unmatched junction bases numbered 10, after V lost 5 bases and J lost 6 bases. CDR3 length: 16 amino acids. Per germline, CDR1 SGHTA and CDR2 FQGTGA. The CDR3 protein is CASSENPSGGAKTQYF. The CDR3 region has the DNA TGTGCCAGCAGCGAAAATCCTAGCGGGGGGGCCAAGACCCAGTACTTC.